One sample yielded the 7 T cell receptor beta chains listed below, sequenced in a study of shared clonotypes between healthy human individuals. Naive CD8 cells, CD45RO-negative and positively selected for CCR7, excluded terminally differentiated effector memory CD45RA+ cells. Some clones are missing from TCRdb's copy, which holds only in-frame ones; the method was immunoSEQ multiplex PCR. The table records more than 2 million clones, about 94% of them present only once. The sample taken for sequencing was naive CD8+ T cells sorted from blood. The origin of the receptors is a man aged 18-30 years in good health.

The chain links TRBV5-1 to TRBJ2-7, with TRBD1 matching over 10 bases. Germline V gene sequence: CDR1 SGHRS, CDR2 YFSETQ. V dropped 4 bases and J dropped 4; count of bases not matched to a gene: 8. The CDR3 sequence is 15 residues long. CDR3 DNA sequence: TGCGCCAGCAGCCCCCTTCCGGGACAGGGGTACGAGCAGTACTTC. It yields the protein CASSPLPGQGYEQYF. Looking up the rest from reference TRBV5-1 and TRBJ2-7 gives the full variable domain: KAGVTQTPRYLIKTRGQQVTLSCSPISGHRSVSWYQQTPGQGLQFLFEYFSETQRNKGNFPGRFSGRQFSNSRSEMNVSTLELGDSALYLCASSPLPGQGYEQYFGPGTRLTVT.

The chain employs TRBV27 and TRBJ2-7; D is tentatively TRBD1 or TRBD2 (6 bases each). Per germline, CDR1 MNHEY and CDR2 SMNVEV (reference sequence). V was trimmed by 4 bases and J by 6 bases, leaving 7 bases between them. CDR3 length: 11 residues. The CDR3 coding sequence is TGTGCCAGCAGTTCGGGGGCCGAGCAGTACTTC. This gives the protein CASSSGAEQYF.

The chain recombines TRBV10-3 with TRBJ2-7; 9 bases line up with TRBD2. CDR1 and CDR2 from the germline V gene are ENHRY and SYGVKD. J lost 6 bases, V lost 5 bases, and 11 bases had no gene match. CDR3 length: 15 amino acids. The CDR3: CAISNLLVAGAEQYF. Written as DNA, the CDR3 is TGTGCCATCAGTAATCTCTTGGTAGCGGGAGCCGAGCAGTACTTC.

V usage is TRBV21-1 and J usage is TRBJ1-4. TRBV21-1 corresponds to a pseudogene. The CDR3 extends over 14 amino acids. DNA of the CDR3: TGTGCCAGCACCCTAGTAGGTCGGGATGAAAAACTGTTTTTT. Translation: CASTLVGRDEKLFF.

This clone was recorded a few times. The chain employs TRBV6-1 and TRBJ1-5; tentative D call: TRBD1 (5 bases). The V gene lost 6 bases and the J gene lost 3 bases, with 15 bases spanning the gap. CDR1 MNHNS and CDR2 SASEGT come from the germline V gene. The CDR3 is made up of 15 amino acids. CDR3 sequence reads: CASRGEGQANQPQHF. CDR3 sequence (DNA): TGTGCCAGCAGGGGGGAAGGGCAGGCCAATCAGCCCCAGCATTTT.

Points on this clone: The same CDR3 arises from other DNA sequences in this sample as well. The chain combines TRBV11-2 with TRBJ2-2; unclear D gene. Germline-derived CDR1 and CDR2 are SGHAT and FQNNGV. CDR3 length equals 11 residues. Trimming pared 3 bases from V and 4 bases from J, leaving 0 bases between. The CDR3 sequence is CASSFTGELFF. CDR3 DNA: TGTGCCAGCAGCTTCACCGGGGAGCTGTTTTTT.

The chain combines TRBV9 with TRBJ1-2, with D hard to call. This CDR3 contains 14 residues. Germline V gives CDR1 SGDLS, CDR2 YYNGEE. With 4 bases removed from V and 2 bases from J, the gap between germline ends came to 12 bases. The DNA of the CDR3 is TGTGCCAGCAGCCAACCCGGAGGGAACTATGGCTACACCTTC. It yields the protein CASSQPGGNYGYTF. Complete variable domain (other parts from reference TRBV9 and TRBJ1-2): DSGVTQTPKHLITATGQRVTLRCSPRSGDLSVYWYQQSLDQGLQFLIQYYNGEERAKGNILERFSAQQFPDLHSELNLSSLELGDSALYFCASSQPGGNYGYTFGSGTRLTVV.